The entry that follows covers one T cell receptor (beta chain) sequence. The sample carries other DNA sequences with the same CDR3. This CDR3 spans 14 amino acids. CDR1 and CDR2 from the germline V gene are SGHRS and YFSETQ. J was trimmed by 3 bases and V by 2 bases; bases with no gene match: 4. The assay was immunoSEQ multiplex PCR, and TCRdb's table has in-frame clones only and misses some. The sample holds about 2.4 million clones; around 94% are singletons and the top ten take 0.13% to 0.15%. This entry comes from a study of shared clonotypes between healthy human individuals. V usage is TRBV5-1 and J usage is TRBJ2-7, with TRBD1 matching 8 bases. Input material: naive CD4+ T cells sorted from blood. Subset noted: CD45RA+ positively selected. The clonotype comes from a man younger than 35 in good health. CDR3 region: CASSFGQGGYEQYF. The CDR3 nucleotides are TGCGCCAGCAGCTTCGGACAGGGTGGCTACGAGCAGTACTTC.